The clone carrying this TCR beta chain is termed medium-sized. TCR beta CDR3 region amplification was performed from RNA transcripts. HTBI primers drove first-round RT-PCR of the TCR CDR3. Each CDR3 protein is one row after TCRdb ran MiXCR on the multiplex PCR reads. The table has around 23,000 distinct CDR3 sequences, around 47% seen once. This record belongs to a study of T cells in Graves' hyperthyroidism and ophthalmopathy. Patients aged 18 to 65 had newly diagnosed hyperthyroidism lasting under 2 months. Trimming stripped 0 bases from V and 5 bases from J, with 11 bases between. Germline CDR1 SGHTA, CDR2 FQGNSA. The CDR3 covers 15 residues.

What was sequenced was blood. The TCR comes from a woman aged 40-49 years with Graves' hyperthyroidism that later progressed to Graves' ophthalmopathy. The gene calls are TRBV7-2 and TRBJ1-5; D may be TRBD1 (5 bases). CDR3 region: CASSLAGQRDQPQHF. CDR3 coding DNA: TGTGCCAGCAGCTTAGCGGGGCAGAGGGATCAGCCCCAGCATTTT. Complete variable domain (other parts from reference TRBV7-2 and TRBJ1-5): GAGVSQSPSNKVTEKGKDVELRCDPISGHTALYWYRQSLGQGLEFLIYFQGNSAPDKSGLPSDRFSAERTGGSVSTLTIQRTQQEDSAVYLCASSLAGQRDQPQHFGDGTRLSIL.